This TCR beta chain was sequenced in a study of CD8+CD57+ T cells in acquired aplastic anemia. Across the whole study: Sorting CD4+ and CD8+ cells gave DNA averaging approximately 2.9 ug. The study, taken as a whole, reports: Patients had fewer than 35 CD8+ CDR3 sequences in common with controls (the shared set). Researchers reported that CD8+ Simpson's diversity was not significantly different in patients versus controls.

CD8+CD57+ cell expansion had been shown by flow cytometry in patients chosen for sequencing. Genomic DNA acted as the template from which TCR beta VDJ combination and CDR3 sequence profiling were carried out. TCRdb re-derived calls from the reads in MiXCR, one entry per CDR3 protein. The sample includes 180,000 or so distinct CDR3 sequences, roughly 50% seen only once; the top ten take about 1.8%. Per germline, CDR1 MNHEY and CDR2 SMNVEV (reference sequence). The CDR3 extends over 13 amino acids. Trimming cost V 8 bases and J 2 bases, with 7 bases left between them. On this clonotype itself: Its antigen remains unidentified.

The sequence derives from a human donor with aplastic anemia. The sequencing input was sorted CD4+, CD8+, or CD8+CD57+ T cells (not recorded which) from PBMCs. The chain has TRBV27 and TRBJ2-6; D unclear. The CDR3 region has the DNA TGTGCCAGCTTCGGAGCTGGGGCCAACGTCCTGACTTTC. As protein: CASFGAGANVLTF.